The clone carrying this T cell receptor beta chain has only a few counts. Its matching antigen is unknown. At one boundary the junction diverges from the germline segment, which might be a read error. CDR3 length equals 14 residues. Germline CDR1 and CDR2: SGHDN and FVKESK. These data come from a study of shared clonotypes between healthy human individuals. General study results and limits: Inspection by rarefaction showed sorted-subset sequencing to be incomplete despite large depth.

Using immunoSEQ multiplex PCR, the repertoire was profiled, and TCRdb retains in-frame clones only, with some absent. In the table there are approximately 340,000 clones, around two thirds of which are singletons. The clonotype was recovered from a man aged 25-45 years in good health. The sample was memory CD4+ T cells sorted from blood. Regarding subset: CD45RA-negative fraction. The V call is TRBV14, the J call TRBJ2-1; TRBD1 agrees at 9 bases. The CDR3 loop reads CASSQDLGQGERFF. The CDR3 nucleotides are TGTGCCAGCAGCCAAGATTTGGGACAGGGAGAGCGGTTCTTC.